This T cell receptor (beta chain) was sequenced during a study of tumour-infiltrating T cells in Burkitt lymphoma. Study overall: Repertoire clonality predicted overall and progression-free survival.

Method: immunoSEQ multiplex PCR; TCRdb's copy keeps in-frame clones and lacks some. Of some 13,000 clones in the sample, over 75% were seen once. This CDR3 contains 15 residues. The V gene's germline CDR1 is SGHTA and CDR2 FQGNSA. V lost 5 bases to trimming and J lost 4 bases, with 17 bases between them. The rearrangement joins TRBV7-2 to TRBJ1-1, with D perhaps matching TRBD1 (6 bases). Sequencing was carried out using tumor tissue. The TCR originated in a human donor with diffuse large B-cell lymphoma. CDR3 DNA: TGTGCCAGCAGCACCGCAGGGGCGGGGACCACTGAAGCTTTCTTT. Its protein is CASSTAGAGTTEAFF.